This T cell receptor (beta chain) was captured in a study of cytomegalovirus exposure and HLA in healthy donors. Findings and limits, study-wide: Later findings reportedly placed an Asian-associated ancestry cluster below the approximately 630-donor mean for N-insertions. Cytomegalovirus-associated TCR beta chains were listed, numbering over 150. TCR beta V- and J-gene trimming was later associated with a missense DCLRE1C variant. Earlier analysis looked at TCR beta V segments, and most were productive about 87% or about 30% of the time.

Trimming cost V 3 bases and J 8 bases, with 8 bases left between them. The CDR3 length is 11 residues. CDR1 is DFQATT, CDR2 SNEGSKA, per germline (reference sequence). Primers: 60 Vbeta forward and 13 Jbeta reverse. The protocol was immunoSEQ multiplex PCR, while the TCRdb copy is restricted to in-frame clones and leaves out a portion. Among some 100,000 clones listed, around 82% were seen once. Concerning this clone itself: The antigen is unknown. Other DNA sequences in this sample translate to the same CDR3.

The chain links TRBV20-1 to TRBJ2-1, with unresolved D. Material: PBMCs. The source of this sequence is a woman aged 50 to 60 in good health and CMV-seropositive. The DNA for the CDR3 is TGCAGTGCTAGGGGCCTCGATGAGCAGTTCTTC. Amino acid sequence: CSARGLDEQFF.